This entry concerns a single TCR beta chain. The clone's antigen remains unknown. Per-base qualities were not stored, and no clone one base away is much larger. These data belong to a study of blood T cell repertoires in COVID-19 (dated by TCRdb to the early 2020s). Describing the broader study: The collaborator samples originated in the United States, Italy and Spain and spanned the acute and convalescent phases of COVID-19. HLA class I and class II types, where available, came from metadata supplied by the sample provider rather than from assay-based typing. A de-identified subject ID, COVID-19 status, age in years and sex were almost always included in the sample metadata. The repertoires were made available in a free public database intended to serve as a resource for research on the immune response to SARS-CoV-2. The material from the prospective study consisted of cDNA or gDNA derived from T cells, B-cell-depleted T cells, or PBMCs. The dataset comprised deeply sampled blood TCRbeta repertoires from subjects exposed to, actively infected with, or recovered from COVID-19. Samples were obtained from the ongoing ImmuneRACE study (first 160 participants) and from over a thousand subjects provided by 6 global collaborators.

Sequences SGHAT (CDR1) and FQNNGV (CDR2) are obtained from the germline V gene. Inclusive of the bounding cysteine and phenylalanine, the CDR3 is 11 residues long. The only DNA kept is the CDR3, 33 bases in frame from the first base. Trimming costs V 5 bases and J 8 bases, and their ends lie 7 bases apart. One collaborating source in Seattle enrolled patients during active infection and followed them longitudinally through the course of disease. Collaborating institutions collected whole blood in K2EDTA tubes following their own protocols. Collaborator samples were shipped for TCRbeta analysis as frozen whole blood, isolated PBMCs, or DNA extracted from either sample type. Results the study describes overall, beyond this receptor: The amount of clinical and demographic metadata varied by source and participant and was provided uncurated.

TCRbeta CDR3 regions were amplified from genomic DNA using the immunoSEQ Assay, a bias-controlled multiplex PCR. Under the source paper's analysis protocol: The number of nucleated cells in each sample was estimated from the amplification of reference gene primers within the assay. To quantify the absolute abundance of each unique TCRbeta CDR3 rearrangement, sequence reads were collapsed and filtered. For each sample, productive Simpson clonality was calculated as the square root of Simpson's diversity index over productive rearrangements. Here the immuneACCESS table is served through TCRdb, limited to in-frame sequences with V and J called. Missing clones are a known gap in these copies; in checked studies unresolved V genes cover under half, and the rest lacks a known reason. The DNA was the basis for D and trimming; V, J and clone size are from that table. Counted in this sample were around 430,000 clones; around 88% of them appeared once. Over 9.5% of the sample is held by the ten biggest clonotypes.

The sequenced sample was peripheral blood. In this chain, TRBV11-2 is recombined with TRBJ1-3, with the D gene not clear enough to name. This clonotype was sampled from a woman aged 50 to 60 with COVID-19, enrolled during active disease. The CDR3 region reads CASSRRDTIYF. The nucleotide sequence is TGTGCCAGCAGCCGGCGGGACACCATATATTTT.